The clone carrying this TCR beta chain was seen a single time. Here immunoSEQ multiplex PCR was the method, and the copy in TCRdb shows in-frame clones only, minus some. The table includes some 1 million clones, around 75% detected once. The CDR3 sequence is 14 residues long. The V gene end was trimmed by 2 bases and the J gene end by 8 bases; junction bases not matched to a gene: 3. Germline CDR1 reads SGHAT; CDR2 reads FQNNGV. These data come from a study of shared clonotypes between healthy human individuals. The donor cohort consisted entirely of Caucasian adults residing in Nashville, Tennessee. This rearrangement joins TRBV11-2 to TRBJ1-6; 7 positions agree with TRBD1. The clonotype comes from a man younger than 35 in good health. Specimen: memory CD4+ T cells sorted from blood. Subset of the sample: CD45RA-negative fraction. CDR3 in amino acids: CASSLTGTDSPLHF. In nucleotides, the CDR3 is TGTGCCAGCAGCTTAACAGGGACAGATTCACCCCTCCACTTT.